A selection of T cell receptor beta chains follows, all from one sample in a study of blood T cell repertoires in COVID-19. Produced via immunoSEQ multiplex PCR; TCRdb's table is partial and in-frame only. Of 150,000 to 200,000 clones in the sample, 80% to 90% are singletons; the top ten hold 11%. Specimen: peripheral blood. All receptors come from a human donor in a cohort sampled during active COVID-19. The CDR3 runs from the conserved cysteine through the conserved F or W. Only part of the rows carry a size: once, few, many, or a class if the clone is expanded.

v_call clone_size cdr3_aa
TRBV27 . CASSFRTGNQPQHF
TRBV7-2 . CASSLESLAGGPRDEQFF
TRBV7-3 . CASSPRGASGTTRTDTQYF
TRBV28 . CASSNRQGDNTGELFF
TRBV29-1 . CSASGETGNTYEQYF
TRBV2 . CARGTSGYIGEQFF
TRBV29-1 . CSVATGGESRQPQHF
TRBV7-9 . CASSSGQVTDTQYF
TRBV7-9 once CASSLRSGGPMNTEAFF
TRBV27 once CASSSTGHVSYEQYF
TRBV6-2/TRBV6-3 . CASSSQETQYF
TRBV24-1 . CATSDRTAGGGNNEQFF
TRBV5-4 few CASSVDRGDYGYTF
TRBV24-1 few CATSDQGTPGAQYF
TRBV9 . CASSPGPHPFSGRIADTQYF
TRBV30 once CAWGMGGGGFYGYTF
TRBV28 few CASSHAGRYEQYF
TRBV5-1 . CASSPTGNSYEQYF
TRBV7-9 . CASSQREFEQFF
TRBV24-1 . CATSDHRATNEKLFF
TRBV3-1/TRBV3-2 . CASSPHRSPNTGELFF
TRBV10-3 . CATCPRRENNEQFF
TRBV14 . CASSQGLAGGTDTQYF
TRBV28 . CASSLFGMGTGGNQPQHF
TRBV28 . CASSFVAAPVLTF
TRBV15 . CATSRDVASYNEQFF
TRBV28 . CASSLATGGQYF
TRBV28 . CASSLSGRVNEQFF
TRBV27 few CASGRGPYQPQHF
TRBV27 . CASRKGLAALPSYEQYF
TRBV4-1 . CASSQPSGSSYNEQFF
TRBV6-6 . CASSRRTGSSSGNTIYF
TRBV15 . CATSREGQGSYEQYF
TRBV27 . CASSLGLAQEQFF
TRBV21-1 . CASSTGGAKPTDTQYF
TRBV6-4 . CASTPQAPRYF